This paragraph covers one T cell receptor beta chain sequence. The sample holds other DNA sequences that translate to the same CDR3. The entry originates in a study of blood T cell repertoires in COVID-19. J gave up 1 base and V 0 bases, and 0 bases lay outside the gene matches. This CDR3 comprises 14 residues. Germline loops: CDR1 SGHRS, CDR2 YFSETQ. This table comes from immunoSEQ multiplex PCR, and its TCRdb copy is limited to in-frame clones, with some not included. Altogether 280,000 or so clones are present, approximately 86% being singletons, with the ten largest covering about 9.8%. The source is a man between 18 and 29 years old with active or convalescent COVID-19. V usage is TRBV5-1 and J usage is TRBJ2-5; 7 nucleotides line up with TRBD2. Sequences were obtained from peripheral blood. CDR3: CASSLASGQETQYF. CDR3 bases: TGCGCCAGCAGCTTGGCTAGCGGCCAAGAGACCCAGTACTTC.